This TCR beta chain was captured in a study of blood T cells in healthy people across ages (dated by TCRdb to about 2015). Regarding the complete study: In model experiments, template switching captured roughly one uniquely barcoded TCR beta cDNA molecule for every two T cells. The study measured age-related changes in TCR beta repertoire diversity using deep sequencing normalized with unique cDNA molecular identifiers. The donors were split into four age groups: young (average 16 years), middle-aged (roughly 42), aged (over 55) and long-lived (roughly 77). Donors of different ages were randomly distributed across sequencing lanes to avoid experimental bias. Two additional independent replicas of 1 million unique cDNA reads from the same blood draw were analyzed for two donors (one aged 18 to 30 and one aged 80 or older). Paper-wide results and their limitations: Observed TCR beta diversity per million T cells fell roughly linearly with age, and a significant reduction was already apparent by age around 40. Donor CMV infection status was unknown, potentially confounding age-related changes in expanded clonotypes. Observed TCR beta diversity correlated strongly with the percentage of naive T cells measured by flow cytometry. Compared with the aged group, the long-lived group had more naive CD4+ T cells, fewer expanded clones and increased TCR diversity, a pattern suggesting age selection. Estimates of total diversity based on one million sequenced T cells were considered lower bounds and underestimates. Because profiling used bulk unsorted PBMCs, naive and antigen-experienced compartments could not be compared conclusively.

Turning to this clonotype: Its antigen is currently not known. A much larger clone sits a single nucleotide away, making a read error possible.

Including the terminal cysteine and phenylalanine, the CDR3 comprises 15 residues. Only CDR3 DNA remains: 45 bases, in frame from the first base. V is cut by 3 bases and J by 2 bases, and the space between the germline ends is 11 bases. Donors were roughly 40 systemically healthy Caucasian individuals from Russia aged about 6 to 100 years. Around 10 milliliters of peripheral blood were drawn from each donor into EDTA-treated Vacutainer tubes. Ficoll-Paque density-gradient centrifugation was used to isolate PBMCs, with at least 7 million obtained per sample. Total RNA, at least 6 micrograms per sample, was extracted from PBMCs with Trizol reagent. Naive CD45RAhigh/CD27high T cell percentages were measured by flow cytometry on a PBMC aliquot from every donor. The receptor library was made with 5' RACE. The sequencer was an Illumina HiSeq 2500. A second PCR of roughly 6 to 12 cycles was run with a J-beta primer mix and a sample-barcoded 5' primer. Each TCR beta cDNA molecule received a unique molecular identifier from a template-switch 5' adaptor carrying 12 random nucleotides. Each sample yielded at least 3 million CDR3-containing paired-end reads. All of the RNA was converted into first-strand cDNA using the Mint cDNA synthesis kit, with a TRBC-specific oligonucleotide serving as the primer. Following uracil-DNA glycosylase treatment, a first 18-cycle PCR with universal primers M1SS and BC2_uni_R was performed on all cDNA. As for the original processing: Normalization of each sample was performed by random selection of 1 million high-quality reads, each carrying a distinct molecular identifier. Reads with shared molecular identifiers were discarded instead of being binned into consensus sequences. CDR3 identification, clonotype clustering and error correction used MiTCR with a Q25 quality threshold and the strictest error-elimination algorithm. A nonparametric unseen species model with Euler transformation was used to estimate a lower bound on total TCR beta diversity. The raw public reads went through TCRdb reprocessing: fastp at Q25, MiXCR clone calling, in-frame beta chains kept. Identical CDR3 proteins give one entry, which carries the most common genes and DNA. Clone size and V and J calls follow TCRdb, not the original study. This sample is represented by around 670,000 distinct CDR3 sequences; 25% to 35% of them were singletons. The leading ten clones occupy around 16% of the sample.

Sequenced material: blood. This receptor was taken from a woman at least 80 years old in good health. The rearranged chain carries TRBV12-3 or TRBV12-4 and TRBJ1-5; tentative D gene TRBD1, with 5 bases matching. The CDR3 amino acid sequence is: CASSFLGQGNQPQHF. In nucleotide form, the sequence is TGTGCCAGCAGTTTCCTGGGGCAGGGCAATCAGCCCCAGCATTTT.